The clone carrying this TCR beta chain was seen ten or more times. As yet, its antigen is unknown. This sample was included in a study of regulatory T cells in long-lasting Graves disease. Study-level findings and limits: Graves' patients with persistent disease showed TCR diversity lower than patients newly diagnosed. Segments TRBV28, TRBJ1-2 and TRBJ2-5 showed preferential usage in persistent disease.

In building TCR beta libraries, iRepertoire HTBI primers were used together with Arm-PCR of CDR3 regions. TCRdb redid the calling of the multiplex PCR reads with MiXCR, one entry per CDR3 protein. The sample lists roughly 300,000 distinct CDR3 sequences; 22% were seen once. The time point: persistent/refractory GD, antithyroid drugs over 5 years with positive TRAb. The TCR library used RNA extracted from PBMCs. The CDR3 covers 13 residues. Germline CDR1 and CDR2: MNHEY and SVGEGT. Trimming took 7 bases from V and 4 from J, leaving 14 bases between them. The sample in question was peripheral blood mononuclear cells (PBMCs), obtained when the disease was refractory, from a patient treated with antithyroid drugs. The rearrangement uses TRBV6-2 or TRBV6-3 and TRBJ2-7; D unclear. The source is a female donor with Graves disease. CDR3 in amino acids: CASTPWELYEQYF. The CDR3 DNA reads as TGTGCCAGCACCCCCTGGGAACTATACGAGCAGTACTTC.